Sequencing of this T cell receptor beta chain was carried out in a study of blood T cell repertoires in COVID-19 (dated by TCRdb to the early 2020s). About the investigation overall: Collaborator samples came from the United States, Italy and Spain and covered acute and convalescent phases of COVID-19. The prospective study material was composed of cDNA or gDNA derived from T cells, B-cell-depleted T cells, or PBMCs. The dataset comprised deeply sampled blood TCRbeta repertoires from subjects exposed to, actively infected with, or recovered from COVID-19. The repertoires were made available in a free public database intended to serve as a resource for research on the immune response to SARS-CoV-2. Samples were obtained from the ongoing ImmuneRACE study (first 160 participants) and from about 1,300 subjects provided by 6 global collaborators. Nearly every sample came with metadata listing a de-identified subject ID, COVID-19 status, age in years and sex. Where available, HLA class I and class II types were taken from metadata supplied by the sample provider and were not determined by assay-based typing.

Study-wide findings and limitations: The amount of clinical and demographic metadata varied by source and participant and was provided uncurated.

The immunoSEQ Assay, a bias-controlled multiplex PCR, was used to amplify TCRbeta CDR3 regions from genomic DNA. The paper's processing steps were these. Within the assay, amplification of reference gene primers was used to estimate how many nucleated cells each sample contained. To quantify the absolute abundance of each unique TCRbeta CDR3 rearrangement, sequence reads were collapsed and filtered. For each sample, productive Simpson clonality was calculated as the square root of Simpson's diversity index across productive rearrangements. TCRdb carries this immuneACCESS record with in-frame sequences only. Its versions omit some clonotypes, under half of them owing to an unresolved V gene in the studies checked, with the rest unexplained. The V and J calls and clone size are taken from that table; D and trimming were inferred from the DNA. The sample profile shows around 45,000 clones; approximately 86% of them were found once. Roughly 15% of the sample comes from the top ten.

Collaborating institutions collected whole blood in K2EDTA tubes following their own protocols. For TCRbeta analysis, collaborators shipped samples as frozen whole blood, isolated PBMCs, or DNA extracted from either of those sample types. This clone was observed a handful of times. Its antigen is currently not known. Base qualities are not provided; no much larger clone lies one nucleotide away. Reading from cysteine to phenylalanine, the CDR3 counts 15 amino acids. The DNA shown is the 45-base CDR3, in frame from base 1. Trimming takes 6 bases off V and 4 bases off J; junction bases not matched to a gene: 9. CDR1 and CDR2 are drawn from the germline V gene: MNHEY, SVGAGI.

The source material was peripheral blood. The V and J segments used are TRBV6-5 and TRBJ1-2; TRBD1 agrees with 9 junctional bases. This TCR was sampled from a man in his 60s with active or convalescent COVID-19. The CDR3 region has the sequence CASSPGTGSIYGYTF. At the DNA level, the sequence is TGTGCCAGCAGCCCCGGGACAGGGAGTATCTATGGCTACACCTTC.